This T cell receptor (beta chain) was captured by sequencing in a study of blood T cell repertoires in COVID-19. At the level of the study: Material from acute and convalescent COVID-19 was sourced from the United States, Italy and Spain.

Profiling relied on immunoSEQ multiplex PCR, and the TCRdb table lists in-frame clones only, not all of them. The sample has 130,000 or so clones, 88% seen once. This clonotype was sampled from a man aged 60-69 years with active or convalescent COVID-19. Input material: peripheral blood.

The CDR3 sequence: CATSDTTRGYEQYF. DNA of the CDR3: TGTGCCACCAGCGACACGACCCGGGGCTACGAGCAGTACTTC. The genes are TRBV24-1 and TRBJ2-7; tentative D call: TRBD2 (5 bases). This CDR3 has 14 amino acids. Trimming cost V 7 bases and J 3 bases, with 15 bases left between them. Germline CDR1 is KGHDR and CDR2 is SFDVKD.